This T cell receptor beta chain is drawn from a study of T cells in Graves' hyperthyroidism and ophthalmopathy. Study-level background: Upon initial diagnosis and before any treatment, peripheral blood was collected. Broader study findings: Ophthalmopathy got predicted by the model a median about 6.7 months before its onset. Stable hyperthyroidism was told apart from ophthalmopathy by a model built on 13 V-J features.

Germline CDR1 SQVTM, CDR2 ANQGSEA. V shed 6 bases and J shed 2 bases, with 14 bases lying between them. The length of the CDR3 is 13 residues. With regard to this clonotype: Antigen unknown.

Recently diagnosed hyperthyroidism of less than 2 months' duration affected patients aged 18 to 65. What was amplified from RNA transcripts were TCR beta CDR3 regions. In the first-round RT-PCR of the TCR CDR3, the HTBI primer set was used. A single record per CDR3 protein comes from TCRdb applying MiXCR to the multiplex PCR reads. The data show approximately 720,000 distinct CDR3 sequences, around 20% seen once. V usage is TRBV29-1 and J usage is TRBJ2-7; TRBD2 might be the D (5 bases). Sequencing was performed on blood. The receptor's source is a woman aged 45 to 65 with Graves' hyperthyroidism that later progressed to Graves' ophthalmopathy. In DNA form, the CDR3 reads TGCAGCGTCTTCGGACTTGCCCCCTACGAGCAGTACTTC. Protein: CSVFGLAPYEQYF.